The sequence of this TCR beta chain was determined in a study of cytomegalovirus exposure and HLA in healthy donors. General study results and limits: Reportedly, diagnosis of cytomegalovirus status by the classifier showed high specificity and sensitivity. According to the study, 180 or so TCR beta chains were cytomegalovirus-associated. Subsequent analysis revealed that first-cohort TCR clusters tended to co-occur in the 120 or so validation repertoires. Specificity of a few CMV-associated chains for CMV antigens was verified in vitro.

The CDR3 contains 15 residues. Germline V gene data show CDR1 as SGHTA and CDR2 as FQGNSA. The J segment lost 5 bases and the V segment lost 6 bases, leaving 7 bases of the junction unmatched. Clones were sequenced by immunoSEQ multiplex PCR, and TCRdb holds only the in-frame ones, with some missing. The table lists 130,000 to 150,000 clones, 89% of them singletons. Points on this clone: Its antigen is unidentified.

This TCR came from a woman aged 18-30 years in good health and CMV-seropositive. Input material: PBMCs. J is TRBJ1-2 and V is TRBV7-2, with TRBD1 identical over 12 bases. In nucleotides, the CDR3 is TGTGCCAGCAGTTTTCCGGGACAGGGGGCATATGGCTACACCTTC. The encoded protein is CASSFPGQGAYGYTF.